This T cell receptor beta chain stems from a study of identical twins. This clonotype came up a few times. MiXCR was run by TCRdb on the 5' RACE reads, yielding one entry per CDR3 protein. The sample consists of about 700,000 distinct CDR3 sequences, 8.6% of them appearing once. This sample also belongs to another study, concerning yellow fever vaccine responses in identical twins.

This TCR came from a woman between 18 and 29 years old in good health. Source material: PBMCs.

The CDR3 nucleotides are TGCAGCGTTGCAGGGCTTAACACCGGGGAGCTGTTTTTT. It translates to CSVAGLNTGELFF. The chain recombines TRBV29-1 with TRBJ2-2, with a tentative D call TRBD1 (5 bases). This CDR3 has 13 residues. The ends were cut back, 4 bases at V and 2 bases at J, with 8 bases in the middle. Germline CDR1 SQVTM, CDR2 ANQGSEA.